These 18 T cell receptor beta chains were all obtained from the same sample, sequenced in a study of T cell responses to AZD1222 COVID-19 vaccine. Sequencing was performed with immunoSEQ multiplex PCR; in TCRdb, only in-frame clones are kept and a portion is missing. The sample lists around 84,000 clones, roughly nine tenths occurring once. This material consisted of peripheral blood, taken on day 0 of AZD1222 vaccination. These receptors were collected from an adult in good health.

This sequence joins TRBV11-2 and TRBJ1-2, with a weak D call TRBD1 (6 bases). V gave up 0 bases and J gave up 2 bases, with 7 bases separating them. This CDR3 region has 14 residues. Germline loops: CDR1 SGHAT, CDR2 FQNNGV. CDR3 in DNA: TGTGCCAGCAGCTTAGAAGGGGGAAACTATGGCTACACCTTC. Residues: CASSLEGGNYGYTF.

V gene TRBV12-3 or TRBV12-4 combines with J gene TRBJ1-2; 9 nucleotides match TRBD1. The CDR3 length is 13 residues. The junction had 8 bases not matched to a gene; V was cut back by 7 bases and J by 8 bases. The CDR3 DNA is TGTGCCAGCACCCTGGGACAGGGAATCGGCTACACCTTC. Amino acid sequence: CASTLGQGIGYTF.

The chain uses TRBV6-5 and TRBJ2-7; TRBD1 aligns across 10 bases. The V gene's germline CDR1 is MNHEY and CDR2 SVGAGI. V lost 1 base and J lost 3; bases outside the gene matches: 3. This CDR3 is built from 15 residues. CDR3 in amino acids: CASSYYGTGDYEQYF. The CDR3 nucleotides read TGTGCCAGCAGTTACTATGGGACAGGGGACTACGAGCAGTACTTC.

The chain couples TRBV11-2 to TRBJ2-4; D unclear. Per the germline V gene, CDR1 is SGHAT and CDR2 is FQNNGV. The CDR3 consists of 16 residues. V gave up 8 bases and J gave up 0 bases, with 17 bases separating them. Written as DNA, the CDR3 is TGTGCCAGCCGTTCTTTCGGTGGTGTAGCCAAAAACATTCAGTACTTC. Protein product: CASRSFGGVAKNIQYF.

The chain uses TRBV3-1 (or the pseudogene TRBV3-2) and TRBJ1-2; D is possibly TRBD1 (6 bases). The germline V and J ends were trimmed by 2 bases and 3 bases, with 16 bases remaining between them. The CDR3 consists of 16 residues. The germline V gene has CDR1 LGHDT and CDR2 YNNKEL (reference sequence). The CDR3, as DNA: TGTGCCAGCAGCCAAAATAGTAACAGGGCCTACTATGGCTACACCTTC. It encodes CASSQNSNRAYYGYTF.

This clone was recorded only once. The chain joins TRBV19 to TRBJ2-1; D is unresolved. The germline V gene encodes CDR1 LNHDA and CDR2 SQIVND (reference sequence). CDR3 size: 14 residues. Trimming took 9 bases from V and 8 from J, leaving 20 bases between them. This chain's CDR3 is CASESGPGVYEQFF. DNA for the CDR3: TGTGCCAGCGAAAGTGGGCCTGGGGTCTATGAGCAGTTCTTC.

This clone was observed a few times. J is TRBJ1-5 and V is TRBV2; D is possibly TRBD1 (5 bases). This CDR3 region has 16 residues. V lost 4 bases to trimming and J lost 3 bases, with 16 bases between them. Germline V lookup: CDR1 SNHLY, CDR2 FYNNEI. CDR3 nucleotides: TGTGCCAGCAGTGTAGGTTCGTCCAGGGACAATCAGCCCCAGCATTTT. Translation gives CASSVGSSRDNQPQHF.

The gene calls are TRBV6-6 and TRBJ2-1; the match to TRBD2 covers 9 bases. The V and J ends lost 4 bases and 7 bases, in that order; junction bases with no gene match: 11. This CDR3 is 16 amino acids long. Germline V lookup: CDR1 MNHNY, CDR2 SVGAGI (reference sequence). The CDR3 region has the DNA TGTGCCAGCAGTTCCCCGACTAGCGGAGTCGGGAATGAGCAGTTCTTC. The encoded protein is CASSSPTSGVGNEQFF.

The V gene is TRBV5-1, the J gene TRBJ1-1, with a tentative D call TRBD1 (5 bases). Per germline, CDR1 SGHRS and CDR2 YFSETQ. V shed 4 bases and J shed 0 bases, with 10 bases lying between them. This CDR3 has 14 amino acids. The CDR3 spells CASSNQGMNTEAFF. The CDR3 DNA follows: TGCGCCAGCAGCAACCAGGGTATGAACACTGAAGCTTTCTTT. The whole variable domain, filled in from reference TRBV5-1 and TRBJ1-1, reads KAGVTQTPRYLIKTRGQQVTLSCSPISGHRSVSWYQQTPGQGLQFLFEYFSETQRNKGNFPGRFSGRQFSNSRSEMNVSTLELGDSALYLCASSNQGMNTEAFFGQGTRLTVV.

About this clone itself: In the same sample, other DNA sequences code for this CDR3. The rearrangement links TRBV5-1 to TRBJ1-1; no definite D call. The CDR3 loop spans 11 amino acids. CDR1 and CDR2 (germline): SGHRS, YFSETQ. With 0 bases removed from V and 5 bases from J, the gap between germline ends came to 2 bases. In DNA, the CDR3 is TGCGCCAGCAGCTTGGGTACTGAAGCTTTCTTT. Residues: CASSLGTEAFF.

This clone came up a few times. V usage is TRBV5-1 and J usage is TRBJ2-5; possibly TRBD1 for D (6 bases). CDR3 length: 13 amino acids. Trimming stripped 3 bases from V and 1 base from J, with 7 bases between. Germline V gene sequence: CDR1 SGHRS, CDR2 YFSETQ. CDR3 residues: CASSWTVQETQYF. The CDR3 bases are TGCGCCAGCAGCTGGACAGTCCAAGAGACCCAGTACTTC.

The rearrangement joins TRBV6-2 or TRBV6-3 to TRBJ2-1; D gene uncertain. The CDR3 covers 10 residues. CDR1 and CDR2 (germline): MNHEY, SVGEGT. V lost 3 bases and J lost 13, with 7 bases in between. The CDR3 sequence is CASSYPLQFF. The DNA for the CDR3 is TGTGCCAGCAGTTATCCCCTTCAGTTCTTC.

The chain uses TRBV29-1 and TRBJ1-1; 8 bases agree with TRBD1. V was clipped by 0 bases and J by 3 bases; unmatched bases: 6. This CDR3 spans 15 amino acids. Germline CDR1 is SQVTM and CDR2 is ANQGSEA. CDR3 nucleotide sequence: TGCAGCGTTGAAGATCACGACAGGGGAGACACTGAAGCTTTCTTT. Its protein product is CSVEDHDRGDTEAFF.

This clone was seen only a few times. V usage is TRBV2 and J usage is TRBJ1-6; no clear D. With 5 bases removed from V and 6 bases from J, the gap between germline ends came to 8 bases. The CDR3 sequence is 13 residues long. Germline CDR1 is SNHLY and CDR2 is FYNNEI. DNA for the CDR3: TGTGCCAGCAGTCCCGGGAGTAATTCACCCCTCCACTTT. Protein product: CASSPGSNSPLHF. Filled out from reference TRBV2 and TRBJ1-6, the complete variable domain reads EPEVTQTPSHQVTQMGQEVILRCVPISNHLYFYWYRQILGQKVEFLVSFYNNEISEKSEIFDDQFSVERPDGSNFTLKIRSTKLEDSAMYFCASSPGSNSPLHFGNGTRLTVT.

This clone appeared a single time. V usage is TRBV27 and J usage is TRBJ1-1; D gene uncertain. Looked up from germline, CDR1 is MNHEY and CDR2 is SMNVEV (reference sequence). Trimming left V 6 bases short and J 7 bases short, with 15 bases between. The CDR3 contains 13 residues. The CDR3 spells CASSPGWDDEAFF. CDR3 nucleotide sequence: TGTGCCAGCAGCCCCGGTTGGGATGATGAAGCTTTCTTT.

The J gene is TRBJ1-1, the V gene TRBV18, with D perhaps matching TRBD1 (5 bases). Germline loops: CDR1 KGHSH, CDR2 LQKENI. Deletions cut 4 bases from V and 4 bases from J, with 13 bases between. The CDR3 sequence is 14 residues long. The CDR3 DNA reads TGTGCCAGCTCACTGACGGGGCGAGGCACTGAAGCTTTCTTT. Its translation is CASSLTGRGTEAFF.

The J gene is TRBJ1-2, the V gene TRBV10-2; D is possibly TRBD1 (6 bases). Germline CDR1 is WSHSY and CDR2 is SAAADI. V lost 3 bases and J 10 bases, leaving 21 bases between the germline ends. This CDR3 is built from 15 residues. The CDR3 region is CASSDLLGKQGSYTF. CDR3 nucleotides: TGCGCCAGCAGTGATTTATTGGGCAAACAGGGCTCCTACACCTTC.

The V and J genes are TRBV6-5 and TRBJ2-3; D is ambiguous. This CDR3 spans 12 amino acids. Trimming removed 8 bases at V and 7 bases at J, with 13 bases between. Germline CDR1 MNHEY, CDR2 SVGAGI. Here the CDR3 reads CASSSTAYTQYF. The CDR3 DNA sequence: TGTGCCAGCTCGTCAACCGCGTATACGCAGTATTTT.